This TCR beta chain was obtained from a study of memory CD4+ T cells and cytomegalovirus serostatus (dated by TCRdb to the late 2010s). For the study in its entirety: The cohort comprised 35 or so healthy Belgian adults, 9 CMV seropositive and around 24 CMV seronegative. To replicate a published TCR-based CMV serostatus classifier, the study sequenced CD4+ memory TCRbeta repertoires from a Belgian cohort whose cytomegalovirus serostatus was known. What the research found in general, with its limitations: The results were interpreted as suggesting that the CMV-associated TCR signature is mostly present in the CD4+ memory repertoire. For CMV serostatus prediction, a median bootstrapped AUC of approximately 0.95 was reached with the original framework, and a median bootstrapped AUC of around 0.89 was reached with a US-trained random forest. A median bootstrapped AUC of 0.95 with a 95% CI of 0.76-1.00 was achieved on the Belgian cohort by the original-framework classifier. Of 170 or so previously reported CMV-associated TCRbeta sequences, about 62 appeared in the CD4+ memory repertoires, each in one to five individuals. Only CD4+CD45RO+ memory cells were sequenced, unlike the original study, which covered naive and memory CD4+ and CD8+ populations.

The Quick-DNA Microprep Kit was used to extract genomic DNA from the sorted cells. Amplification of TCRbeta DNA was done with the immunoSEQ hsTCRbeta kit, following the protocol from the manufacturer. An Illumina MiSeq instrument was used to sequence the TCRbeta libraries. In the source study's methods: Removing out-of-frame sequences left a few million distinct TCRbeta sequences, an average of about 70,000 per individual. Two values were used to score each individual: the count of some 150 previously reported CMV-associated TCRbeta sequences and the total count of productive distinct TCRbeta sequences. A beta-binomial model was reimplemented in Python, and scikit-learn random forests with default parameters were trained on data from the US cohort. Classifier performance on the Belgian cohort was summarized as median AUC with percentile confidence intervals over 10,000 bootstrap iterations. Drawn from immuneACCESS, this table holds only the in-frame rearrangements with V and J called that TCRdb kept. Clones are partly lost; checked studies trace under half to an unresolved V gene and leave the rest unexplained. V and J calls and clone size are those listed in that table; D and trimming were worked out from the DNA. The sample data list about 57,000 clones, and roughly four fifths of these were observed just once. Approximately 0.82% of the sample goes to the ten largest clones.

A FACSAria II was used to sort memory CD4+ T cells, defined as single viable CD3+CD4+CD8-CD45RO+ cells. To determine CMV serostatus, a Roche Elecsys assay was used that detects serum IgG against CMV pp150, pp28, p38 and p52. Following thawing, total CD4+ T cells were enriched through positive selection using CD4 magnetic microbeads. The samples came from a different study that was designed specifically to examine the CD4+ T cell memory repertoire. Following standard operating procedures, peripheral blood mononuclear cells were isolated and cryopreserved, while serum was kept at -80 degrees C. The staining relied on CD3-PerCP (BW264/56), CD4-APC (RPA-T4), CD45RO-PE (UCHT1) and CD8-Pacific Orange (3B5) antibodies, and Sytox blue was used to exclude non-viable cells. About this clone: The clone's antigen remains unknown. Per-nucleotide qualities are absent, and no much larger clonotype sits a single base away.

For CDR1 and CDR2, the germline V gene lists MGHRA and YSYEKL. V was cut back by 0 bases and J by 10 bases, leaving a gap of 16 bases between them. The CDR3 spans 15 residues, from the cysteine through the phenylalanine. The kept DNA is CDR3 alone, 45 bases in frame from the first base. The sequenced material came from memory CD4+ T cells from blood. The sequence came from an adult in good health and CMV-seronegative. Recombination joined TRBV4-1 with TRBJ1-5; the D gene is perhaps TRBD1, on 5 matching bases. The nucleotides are TGCGCCAGCAGCCAAGAGGGGCAGGGAGCGGGACCCCAGCATTTT. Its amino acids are CASSQEGQGAGPQHF.